The 31 T cell receptor beta chains listed next were all sequenced from one sample in a study of control samples from healthy donors and cancer patients. Sequencing used immunoSEQ multiplex PCR; TCRdb keeps in-frame clones, though not all of them. There are approximately 37,000 clones in the sample; 80% to 95% occur only once, and around 4% lies in the top ten. The sample taken for sequencing was blood. Receptors were obtained from a woman aged 50 to 65 in good health.

The rearrangement joins TRBV6-5 to TRBJ1-6; TRBD1 matches at 7 bases. The CDR3 totals 14 residues. Germline loops: CDR1 MNHEY, CDR2 SVGAGI. The V and J ends lost 8 bases and 9 bases, in that order; junction bases with no gene match: 10. The CDR3 region has the DNA TGTGCCAGCGGTCTTGAGACAGGGTTTTCACCCCTCCACTTT. It codes for CASGLETGFSPLHF.

The J gene is TRBJ1-1, the V gene TRBV7-3; D is possibly TRBD1 (5 bases). Germline CDR1 and CDR2: SGHTA and FQGTGA. This CDR3 is built from 13 residues. V lost 5 bases and J lost 1, with 8 bases in between. CDR3 protein: CASSERGNTEAFF. The CDR3 DNA is TGTGCCAGCAGCGAGAGGGGGAACACTGAAGCTTTCTTT.

The rearrangement uses TRBV7-2 and TRBJ1-1; D gene uncertain. CDR3 length equals 14 residues. V gave up 5 bases and J gave up 1 base, with 11 bases separating them. Per the germline V gene, CDR1 is SGHTA and CDR2 is FQGNSA. The CDR3 here is CASSPGPPNTEAFF. In DNA form, the CDR3 reads TGTGCCAGCAGCCCCGGGCCGCCGAACACTGAAGCTTTCTTT.

This clone showed up just a few times. J is TRBJ2-1 and V is TRBV4-2, with D maybe TRBD2 (6 bases). Germline values: CDR1 LGHNA, CDR2 YNFKEQ. Trimming took 3 bases from V and 3 from J, leaving 18 bases between them. The CDR3 extends over 17 amino acids. CDR3 in DNA: TGTGCCAGCAGCCAGGATCTCTCTCTAGCGCGCTACAATGAGCAGTTCTTC. It codes for CASSQDLSLARYNEQFF.

The rearrangement joins TRBV6-5 to TRBJ2-7; 10 bases agree with TRBD1. CDR3 length equals 13 residues. Germline assignment: CDR1 MNHEY and CDR2 SVGAGI. V trimming: 6 bases; J trimming: 9 bases; junction bases outside the gene matches: 8. The CDR3 region is CASSTPGTGVQYF. In DNA form, the CDR3 reads TGTGCCAGCAGCACCCCCGGGACAGGGGTGCAGTACTTC.

The gene calls are TRBV28 and TRBJ1-1; D not resolved. Germline V lookup: CDR1 MDHEN, CDR2 SYDVKM. Trimming removed 4 bases from V and 1 base from J, with 7 bases in between. CDR3 length: 13 residues. CDR3 nucleotides: TGTGCCAGCAGTTATAGTGAGAACACTGAAGCTTTCTTT. Amino acids: CASSYSENTEAFF.

The gene calls are TRBV19 and TRBJ2-2; D ambiguous. V was pared by 3 bases and J by 3 bases, with 11 bases between. Germline V gives CDR1 LNHDA, CDR2 SQIVND (reference sequence). This CDR3 region has 15 residues. In DNA form, the CDR3 reads TGTGCCAGTAGTATCTCTAGTAGGGACACCGGGGAGCTGTTTTTT. Translated: CASSISSRDTGELFF.

The rearrangement uses TRBV7-2 and TRBJ1-5; no reliable D call. Germline V gene lookup returns CDR1 SGHTA and CDR2 FQGNSA. The CDR3 length is 14 residues. The V end was cut by 6 bases, the J end by 7 bases, with 16 bases between. CDR3 protein: CASRGSSGWQPQHF. The CDR3 region has the DNA TGTGCCAGCAGGGGGTCTTCGGGGTGGCAGCCCCAGCATTTT.

The V call is TRBV24-1, the J call TRBJ2-1; tentatively, D is TRBD1 (6 bases). V was pared by 3 bases and J by 7 bases, with 12 bases between. Looked up from germline, CDR1 is KGHDR and CDR2 is SFDVKD. This CDR3 is 14 amino acids long. The CDR3 here is CATSDPRGSNEQFF. The CDR3 nucleotides read TGTGCCACCAGTGATCCCAGGGGTTCTAATGAGCAGTTCTTC.

The chain links TRBV5-1 to TRBJ2-3; D not certain. V gave up 0 bases and J gave up 2 bases, with 10 bases separating them. The CDR3 extends over 15 amino acids. Germline lookup yields CDR1 SGHRS and CDR2 YFSETQ. The CDR3: CASSLGSGHTDTQYF. The CDR3 nucleotides are TGCGCCAGCAGCTTGGGGAGTGGCCACACAGATACGCAGTATTTT.

The J gene is TRBJ1-6, the V gene TRBV18; TRBD1 is a possible D gene (6 bases). V was cut by 5 bases and J by 7 bases, with 18 bases left in between. Germline values: CDR1 KGHSH, CDR2 LQKENI. This CDR3 is 16 amino acids long. The CDR3 coding sequence is TGTGCCAGCTCAGCAGACGTCAGGGGAAGGAATTCACCCCTCCACTTT. Protein sequence: CASSADVRGRNSPLHF.

The chain has TRBV6-5 and TRBJ1-2; D might be TRBD1 (5 bases). Germline V CDR1 and CDR2: MNHEY, SVGAGI. V gave up 5 bases and J gave up 5 bases, with 15 bases separating them. The CDR3 extends over 14 amino acids. The CDR3 DNA reads as TGTGCCAGCAGTAGGGAGGGGTTTGGATATGGCTACACCTTC. It is translated as CASSREGFGYGYTF.

The chain recombines TRBV2 with TRBJ1-5, with 9 bases identical to TRBD1. Germline V gene data show CDR1 as SNHLY and CDR2 as FYNNEI. This CDR3 has 15 amino acids. V shed 7 bases and J 6 bases; nucleotides not matched to a gene: 10. CDR3: CASTERQGVFQPQHF. DNA of the CDR3: TGTGCCAGCACCGAGAGACAGGGGGTCTTTCAGCCCCAGCATTTT.

V and J are TRBV20-1 and TRBJ1-5; a weak D match, TRBD1 (6 bases). Trimming removed 3 bases at V and 4 bases at J, with 10 bases between. The V gene's germline CDR1 is DFQATT and CDR2 SNEGSKA (reference sequence). This CDR3 is built from 13 residues. This CDR3 is CSASRDTNQPQHF. Written as DNA, the CDR3 is TGCAGTGCTAGTAGGGACACAAATCAGCCCCAGCATTTT.

This chain uses TRBV28 with TRBJ2-7, with 11 bases that match TRBD2. The CDR3 is 14 residues long. Unmatched junction bases numbered 6, after V lost 7 bases and J lost 4 bases. The V gene's germline CDR1 is MDHEN and CDR2 SYDVKM. Written as DNA, the CDR3 is TGTGCCAGCATCCCTAGCGGGGGGTCGTACGAGCAGTACTTC. Its protein product is CASIPSGGSYEQYF.

This chain connects TRBV25-1 to TRBJ1-1; D gene uncertain. With 3 bases removed from V and 11 bases from J, the gap between germline ends came to 13 bases. The length of the CDR3 is 12 residues. Germline CDR1 and CDR2: MGHDK and SYGVNS. Here the CDR3 DNA reads TGTGCCAGCAGTGATCTTTTTACATCGGCTTTCTTT. It specifies CASSDLFTSAFF. Drawing the rest from reference TRBV25-1 and TRBJ1-1, the complete variable domain is EADIYQTPRYLVIGTGKKITLECSQTMGHDKMYWYQQDPGMELHLIHYSYGVNSTEKGDLSSESTVSRIRTEHFPLTLESARPSHTSQYLCASSDLFTSAFFGQGTRLTVV.

This chain links TRBV6-2 or TRBV6-3 with TRBJ2-3; TRBD1 aligns across 8 bases. Trimming removed 4 bases from V and 3 bases from J; junction bases left unmatched: 6. Germline V gives CDR1 MNHEY, CDR2 SVGEGT. The CDR3 is 15 amino acids. The DNA for the CDR3 is TGTGCCAGCAGTTGGACAGGGTTTGTTACAGATACGCAGTATTTT. Translating it yields CASSWTGFVTDTQYF.

This chain connects TRBV5-5 to TRBJ2-3; D is uncertain. This CDR3 has 13 residues. Germline loops: CDR1 SGHKS, CDR2 YYEKEE (reference sequence). V lost 4 bases, J lost 2 bases, and 8 bases lay in between. The CDR3 loop is CASSPRATDTQYF. CDR3 coding DNA: TGTGCCAGCAGCCCACGGGCCACAGATACGCAGTATTTT.

The chain has TRBV24-1 and TRBJ2-3, with no clear D. This CDR3 has 16 amino acids. Germline CDR1 and CDR2: KGHDR and SFDVKD. The V end lost 3 bases, the J end lost 2 bases, and 14 bases lay between the germline ends. CDR3 nucleotides: TGTGCCACCAGTGATCCCAAAACTTATTCCACAGATACGCAGTATTTT. It specifies CATSDPKTYSTDTQYF.

This chain's CDR3 is CASSLRSEQYF. CDR3 DNA sequence: TGTGCCAGCAGCTTACGGTCAGAGCAGTACTTC. This chain connects TRBV7-2 to TRBJ2-7; D ambiguous. The V gene lost 2 bases and the J gene lost 7 bases, with 6 bases spanning the gap. The V gene's germline CDR1 is SGHTA and CDR2 FQGNSA. This CDR3 has 11 amino acids.

The J gene is TRBJ1-2, the V gene TRBV5-1, with unresolved D. The CDR3 is 12 amino acids. Germline V gene data show CDR1 as SGHRS and CDR2 as YFSETQ. V gave up 4 bases and J gave up 5 bases, with 9 bases separating them. CDR3 amino acids: CASSTDWYGYTF. Here the CDR3 DNA reads TGCGCCAGCAGCACCGATTGGTATGGCTACACCTTC. Supplemented by reference TRBV5-1 and TRBJ1-2, the full variable domain reads KAGVTQTPRYLIKTRGQQVTLSCSPISGHRSVSWYQQTPGQGLQFLFEYFSETQRNKGNFPGRFSGRQFSNSRSEMNVSTLELGDSALYLCASSTDWYGYTFGSGTRLTVV.

The chain couples TRBV20-1 to TRBJ1-1, with D tentatively TRBD1 (5 bases). Germline-derived CDR1 and CDR2 are DFQATT and SNEGSKA (reference sequence). The length of the CDR3 is 14 residues. V gave up 3 bases and J gave up 7 bases, with 18 bases separating them. CDR3: CSASTPGGRNEAFF. As DNA, the CDR3 is TGCAGTGCTAGTACCCCCGGGGGGAGGAATGAAGCTTTCTTT.

This chain joins TRBV6-5 and TRBJ2-1; 7 nucleotides agree with TRBD1. V shed 0 bases, J shed 2 bases, and the junction held 4 bases outside the gene matches. This CDR3 is built from 16 residues. Germline-derived CDR1 and CDR2 are MNHEY and SVGAGI. The CDR3 here is CASSYSLDRTYNEQFF. DNA for the CDR3: TGTGCCAGCAGTTACTCATTGGACAGGACCTACAATGAGCAGTTCTTC.

J is TRBJ2-3 and V is TRBV30; no clear D gene. The CDR3 loop spans 12 amino acids. V was trimmed by 4 bases and J by 3 bases, leaving 8 bases between them. CDR1 GTSNPN and CDR2 SVGIG come from the germline V gene (reference sequence). The CDR3, as DNA: TGTGCCTGGACGGTAGTTACAGATACGCAGTATTTT. It translates to CAWTVVTDTQYF.

V gene TRBV5-1 combines with J gene TRBJ1-2; D perhaps matches TRBD1 (5 bases). V was clipped by 6 bases and J by 6 bases, with 18 bases between them. The CDR3 length is 14 residues. Per germline, CDR1 SGHRS and CDR2 YFSETQ. CDR3 nucleotide sequence: TGCGCCAGCACCCACCCAGGGAGGGGTGATGGCTACACCTTC. It encodes CASTHPGRGDGYTF.

J is TRBJ2-3 and V is TRBV6-2 or TRBV6-3; 7 bases are a match to TRBD1. Trimming cost V 4 bases and J 4 bases; bases outside gene matches: 8. This CDR3 is 15 amino acids long. Germline V lookup: CDR1 MNHEY, CDR2 SVGEGT. Here the CDR3 DNA reads TGTGCCAGCAGTTGGAGACAGGGTCCCCCAGATACGCAGTATTTT. This encodes CASSWRQGPPDTQYF.

CDR3 nucleotides: TGTGCCAGCAGTGAGAGGAGGGGGGCCTACGAGCAGTACTTC. Its protein product is CASSERRGAYEQYF. The chain couples TRBV6-1 to TRBJ2-7, with D possibly called TRBD1 or TRBD2 (6 bases each). Germline V gives CDR1 MNHNS, CDR2 SASEGT. V was clipped by 3 bases and J by 2 bases, with 11 bases between them. The CDR3 length is 14 residues.

The CDR3 spells CASSEGGSTDTQYF. CDR3 coding DNA: TGTGCCAGCAGTGAGGGAGGGAGCACAGATACGCAGTATTTT. This chain joins TRBV6-4 and TRBJ2-3; 7 bases match TRBD2. The CDR3 consists of 14 residues. J was trimmed by 0 bases and V by 3 bases; bases with no gene match: 0. CDR1 is MRHNA and CDR2 is SNTAGT in the germline V gene.

The chain employs TRBV19 and TRBJ1-5, with D possibly matching TRBD1 (6 bases). V was cut by 3 bases and J by 7 bases, with 16 bases left in between. Germline values: CDR1 LNHDA, CDR2 SQIVND (reference sequence). The CDR3 covers 15 residues. CDR3 bases: TGTGCCAGTAGTATCCTCTCCACAGGGTTCCAGCCCCAGCATTTT. It encodes CASSILSTGFQPQHF.

The chain joins TRBV18 to TRBJ1-4; a weak D match, TRBD1 (5 bases). CDR1 and CDR2 from the germline V gene are KGHSH and LQKENI. V lost 3 bases and J lost 3, with 8 bases in between. The CDR3 sequence is 14 residues long. CDR3 sequence reads: CASSPYRSNEKLFF. CDR3 DNA sequence: TGTGCCAGCTCACCGTACAGGTCTAATGAAAAACTGTTTTTT.

The V and J genes are TRBV7-2 and TRBJ1-1, with unresolved D. The V end lost 5 bases, the J end lost 2 bases, and 9 bases lay between the germline ends. CDR1 SGHTA and CDR2 FQGNSA come from the germline V gene. This CDR3 is 13 amino acids long. The CDR3 loop is CASSLLDNTEAFF. CDR3 in DNA: TGTGCCAGCAGCCTACTCGACAACACTGAAGCTTTCTTT.